Below, 2 T cell receptor beta chains from the same sample are listed, as sequenced in a study of beta chain features in type 1 diabetes. General study points: Across all four CD4+ subsets, people with type 1 diabetes showed modestly shorter TCRB CDR3s.

Investigators reverse transcribed all isolated RNA, so they sequenced expressed TCRB transcripts. Some clones are missing from TCRdb's copy, which holds only in-frame ones; the method was immunoSEQ multiplex PCR. The sample lists under 400,000 clones, around 12% occurring once. Their specific antigens are unknown. The material sequenced was naive CD4+ T cells from blood. The receptor set was obtained from a woman between 18 and 29 years old with type 1 diabetes.

The chain recombines TRBV7-2 with TRBJ2-5; D gene unclear. This CDR3 has 15 amino acids. V was pared by 1 base and J by 4 bases, with 13 bases between. Germline assignment: CDR1 SGHTA and CDR2 FQGNSA. The CDR3 coding sequence is TGTGCCAGCAGCTTAGAATGGGCAGGTACAGAGACCCAGTACTTC. Its translation: CASSLEWAGTETQYF.

A few counts support this clone. V gene TRBV9 combines with J gene TRBJ1-1; the D gene is possibly TRBD1 (5 bases). The V gene lost 2 bases and the J gene lost 0 bases, with 8 bases spanning the gap. This CDR3 comprises 14 residues. Germline V gene sequence: CDR1 SGDLS, CDR2 YYNGEE. CDR3 sequence reads: CASSVGGMNTEAFF. The CDR3 nucleotides read TGTGCCAGCAGCGTGGGGGGTATGAACACTGAAGCTTTCTTT.